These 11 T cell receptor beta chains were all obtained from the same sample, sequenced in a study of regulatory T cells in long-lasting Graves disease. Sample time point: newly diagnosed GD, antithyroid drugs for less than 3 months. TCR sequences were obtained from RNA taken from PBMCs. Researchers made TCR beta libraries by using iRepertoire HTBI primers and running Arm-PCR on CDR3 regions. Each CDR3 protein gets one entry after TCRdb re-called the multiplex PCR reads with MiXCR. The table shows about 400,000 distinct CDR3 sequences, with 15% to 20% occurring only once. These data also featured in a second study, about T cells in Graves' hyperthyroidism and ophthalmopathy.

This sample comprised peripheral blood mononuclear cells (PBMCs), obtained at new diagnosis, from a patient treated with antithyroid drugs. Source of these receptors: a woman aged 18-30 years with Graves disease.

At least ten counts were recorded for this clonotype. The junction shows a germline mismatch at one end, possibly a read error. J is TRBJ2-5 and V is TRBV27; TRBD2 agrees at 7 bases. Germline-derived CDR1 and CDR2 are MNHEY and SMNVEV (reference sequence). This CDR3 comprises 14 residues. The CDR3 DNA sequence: TGTGCCAGCAGTTTAAGGCCGGGGAGCGGGACTTTTTCCTTC. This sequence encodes CASSLRPGSGTFSF.

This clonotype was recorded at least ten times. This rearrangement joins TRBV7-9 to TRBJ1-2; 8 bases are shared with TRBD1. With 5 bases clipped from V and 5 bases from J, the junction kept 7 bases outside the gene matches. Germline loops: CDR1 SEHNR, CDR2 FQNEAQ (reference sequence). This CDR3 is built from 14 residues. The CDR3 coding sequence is TGTGCCAGCAGCGAGGACAGGGATCGATATGGCTACACCTTC. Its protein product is CASSEDRDRYGYTF.

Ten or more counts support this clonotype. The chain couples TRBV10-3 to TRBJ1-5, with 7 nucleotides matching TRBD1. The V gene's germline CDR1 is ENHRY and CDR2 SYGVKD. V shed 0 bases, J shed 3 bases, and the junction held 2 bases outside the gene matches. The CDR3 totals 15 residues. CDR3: CAISESGQNNQPQHF. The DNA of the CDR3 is TGTGCCATCAGTGAGTCGGGACAGAACAATCAGCCCCAGCATTTT.

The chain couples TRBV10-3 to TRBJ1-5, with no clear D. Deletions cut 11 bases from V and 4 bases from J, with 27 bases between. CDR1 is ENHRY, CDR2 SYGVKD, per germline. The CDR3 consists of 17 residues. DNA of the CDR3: TGTGCCGTCTCGCCTGAAAGAGCCGACATAGGGAATCAGCCCCAGCATTTT. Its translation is CAVSPERADIGNQPQHF.

The CDR3 region has the DNA TGTGCCAGCAGCGATGCGAGGGCTGAAGCTTTCTTT. This gives the protein CASSDARAEAFF. The V gene is TRBV3-1, the J gene TRBJ1-1; D ambiguous. The CDR3 covers 12 residues. CDR1 is LGHDT, CDR2 YNNKEL, per germline (reference sequence). Trimming took 5 bases from V and 6 from J, leaving 10 bases between them.

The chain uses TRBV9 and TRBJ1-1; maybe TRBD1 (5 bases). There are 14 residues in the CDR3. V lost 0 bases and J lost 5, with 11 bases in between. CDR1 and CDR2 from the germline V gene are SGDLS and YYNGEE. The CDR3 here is CASSVGGITTEAFF. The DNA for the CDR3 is TGTGCCAGCAGCGTAGGGGGGATAACGACTGAAGCTTTCTTT.

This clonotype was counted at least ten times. As DNA, the CDR3 is TGTGCCTGGAATCCGGGACAGGGGGAACGGCAGCCCCAGCATTTT. It codes for CAWNPGQGERQPQHF. This rearrangement joins TRBV30 to TRBJ1-5; the match to TRBD1 covers 11 bases. Per the germline V gene, CDR1 is GTSNPN and CDR2 is SVGIG (reference sequence). The V segment lost 4 bases and the J segment 7 bases; nucleotides outside the gene matches: 9. CDR3 length equals 15 residues.

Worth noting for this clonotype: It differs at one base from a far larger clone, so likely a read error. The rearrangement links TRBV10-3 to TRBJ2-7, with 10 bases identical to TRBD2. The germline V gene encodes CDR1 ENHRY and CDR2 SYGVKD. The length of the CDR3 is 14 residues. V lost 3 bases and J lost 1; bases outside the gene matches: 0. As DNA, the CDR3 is TGTGCCATCAGTGAAGCGGGGGGGTCCTACGAGCAGTACTTC. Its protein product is CAISEAGGSYEQYF.

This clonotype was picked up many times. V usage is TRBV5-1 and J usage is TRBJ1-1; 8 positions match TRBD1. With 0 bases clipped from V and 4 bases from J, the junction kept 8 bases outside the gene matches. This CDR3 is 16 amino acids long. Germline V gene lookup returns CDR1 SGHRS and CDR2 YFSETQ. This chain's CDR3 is CASSLGQGIGGTEAFF. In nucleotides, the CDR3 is TGCGCCAGCAGCTTGGGACAGGGGATTGGGGGCACTGAAGCTTTCTTT.

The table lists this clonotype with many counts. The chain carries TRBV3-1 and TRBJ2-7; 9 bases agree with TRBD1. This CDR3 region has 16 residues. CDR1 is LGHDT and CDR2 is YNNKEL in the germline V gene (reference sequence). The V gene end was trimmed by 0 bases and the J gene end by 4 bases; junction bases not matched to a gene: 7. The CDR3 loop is CASSQEAGTGRYEQYF. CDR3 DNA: TGTGCCAGCAGCCAAGAAGCCGGGACAGGGAGGTACGAGCAGTACTTC.

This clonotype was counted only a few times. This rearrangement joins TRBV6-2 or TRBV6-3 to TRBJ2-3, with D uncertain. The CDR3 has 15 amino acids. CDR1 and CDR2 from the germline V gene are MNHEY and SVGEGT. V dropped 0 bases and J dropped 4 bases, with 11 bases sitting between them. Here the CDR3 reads CASSYSRQTADTQYF. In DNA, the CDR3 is TGTGCCAGCAGTTACTCTCGCCAAACTGCAGATACGCAGTATTTT.